The TCR beta chain described here comes from a study of blood T cell repertoires in COVID-19. Study background: Material from acute and convalescent COVID-19 was sourced from the United States, Italy and Spain.

Sequencing used immunoSEQ multiplex PCR; TCRdb keeps in-frame clones, though not all of them. Here the sample spans 29,000 or so clones, around 87% being singletons. This CDR3 spans 13 amino acids. V gave up 3 bases and J gave up 3 bases, with 11 bases separating them. Germline values: CDR1 DFQATT, CDR2 SNEGSKA (reference sequence). The clonotype comes from a man in his 60s with acute or convalescent COVID-19. V gene TRBV20-1 combines with J gene TRBJ1-1; perhaps TRBD1 as D (6 bases). Material: peripheral blood. The DNA for the CDR3 is TGCAGTGCTAGTGCAGGGGCGGACACTGAAGCTTTCTTT. Protein product: CSASAGADTEAFF.